This TCR beta chain was observed in a study of blood T cells in healthy people across ages. Study-wide background: Every two T cells gave about one barcoded beta molecule via template switching.

Per germline, CDR1 LGHDT and CDR2 YNNKEL (reference sequence). Trimming left V 6 bases short and J 4 bases short, with 16 bases between. The CDR3 loop spans 15 amino acids. This clonotype was picked up a small number of times. Antigen unknown. The authors ran a second PCR of about 7 to 12 cycles using a sample-barcoded 5' primer and a J-beta primer mix. From the 5' RACE reads, TCRdb called clonotypes with MiXCR, one entry per CDR3 protein. The data show around 500,000 distinct CDR3 sequences, with roughly a quarter seen just once and approximately 3.6% held by the top ten. Study conclusions and caveats: Among T cells, TCR beta diversity per million cells dropped roughly linearly as age rose. Changes in expanded clonotypes were possibly confounded, as the CMV status of donors was unknown.

This sample was also put to use in a study of T cells of mothers and their children. That source reports: Similar effects of thymic selection on TCR recombination output were recorded in related and unrelated pairs.

Sample: blood. The J gene is TRBJ1-5, the V gene TRBV3-1; D is perhaps TRBD1 (5 bases). The sequence was collected from a boy younger than 10 in good health. In nucleotides, the CDR3 is TGTGCCAGCAGTCGGGGGGGAGCCCGGAATCAGCCCCAGCATTTT. Translated, it gives CASSRGGARNQPQHF.